This record covers a single TCR beta chain. Only in-frame clones appear in the TCRdb table, and some are missing; sequencing was by immunoSEQ multiplex PCR. The table has roughly 58,000 clones, roughly 70% seen once; the top ten hold over 50%. These data come from a study of blood T cell repertoires in COVID-19. As for the study in general: In each case, the material was cDNA or gDNA derived from T cells, B-cell-depleted T cells, or PBMCs.

The germline V gene has CDR1 MNHNS and CDR2 SASEGT. V was shortened by 2 bases and J by 7 bases, with 9 bases between the two germline ends. This CDR3 is built from 13 residues. The clonotype originates from a woman aged 55-70 years who had been exposed to COVID-19. The sequenced material came from PBMCs or T cells enriched from blood (not recorded which). The chain joins TRBV6-1 to TRBJ1-5; maybe TRBD1 (6 bases). CDR3 sequence reads: CASSENDRQPQHF. For the CDR3, the DNA is TGTGCCAGCAGTGAAAACGACAGGCAGCCCCAGCATTTT.